This is a list of T cell receptor beta chains from one sample in a study of neurological immune-mediated disorders. TCRdb reprocessed the 5' RACE reads via MiXCR and lists one record per CDR3 protein. The sample records fewer than 85,000 distinct CDR3 sequences, about 5% being singletons. The sample was PBMCs. These receptors were obtained from a woman in her thirties with multiple sclerosis. The CDR3 runs from the conserved cysteine through the conserved F or W. D genes are given only for firm matches. Clone size is shown for a subset of rows, as once, few, many or a class of expanded clone.

TRBV20-1	TRBJ2-5	many	NA	CSARTQVGETQYF	TGCAGTGCTAGGACTCAGGTGGGGGAGACCCAGTACTTC
TRBV18	TRBJ1-4	many	TRBD1	CASSPGQENEKLFF	TGTGCCAGCTCACCGGGACAGGAAAATGAAAAACTGTTTTTT
TRBV12-3/TRBV12-4	TRBJ2-3	many	TRBD2	CASSFVSGGAGDTQYF	TGTGCCAGCAGTTTTGTTAGCGGGGGGGCCGGGGATACGCAGTATTTT
TRBV7-8	TRBJ1-5	many	NA	CASSQRGGNSNQPQHF	TGTGCCAGCAGTCAAAGAGGGGGGAATAGCAATCAGCCCCAGCATTTT
TRBV12-3/TRBV12-4	TRBJ1-2	many	TRBD1	CASSLTGIYGYTF	TGTGCCAGCAGTTTGACAGGGATCTATGGCTACACCTTC
TRBV12-3/TRBV12-4	TRBJ2-3	many	TRBD2	CASSNSGGRLTDTQYF	TGTGCCAGCAGTAATAGCGGGGGCCGATTGACAGATACGCAGTATTTT
TRBV12-5	TRBJ2-1	many	NA	CASGLAIGYNEQFF	TGTGCTAGTGGTTTAGCGATTGGATACAATGAGCAGTTCTTC
TRBV7-7	TRBJ2-3	many	NA	CASSASGTDTQYF	TGTGCCAGCAGCGCCTCGGGCACAGATACGCAGTATTTT
TRBV20-1	TRBJ2-1	NA	NA	CSASELRLANEQFF	TGCAGTGCTAGCGAATTGCGGCTAGCTAATGAGCAGTTCTTC
TRBV21-1	TRBJ2-2	many	NA	CASSIYRDRTGELFF	TGTGCCAGCAGCATTTACAGGGATCGGACCGGGGAGCTGTTTTTT
TRBV5-1	TRBJ2-1	NA	TRBD1	CASKQGQGTYNEQFF	TGTGCCAGCAAGCAGGGACAGGGAACCTACAATGAGCAGTTCTTC
TRBV6-2/TRBV6-3	TRBJ2-1	NA	TRBD2	CASSYSGLAINEQFF	TGTGCCAGCAGTTACTCGGGACTAGCGATCAATGAGCAGTTCTTC
TRBV29-1	TRBJ1-1	NA	NA	CSVEQGRAEAFF	TGCAGCGTTGAACAGGGTAGGGCTGAAGCTTTCTTT
TRBV5-1	TRBJ2-3	NA	NA	CASSLDKSTDTQYF	TGCGCCAGCAGCTTGGACAAATCCACAGATACGCAGTATTTT
TRBV20-1	TRBJ1-1	many	NA	CSASIKNTEAFF	TGCAGTGCTAGCATCAAGAACACTGAAGCTTTCTTT
TRBV20-1	TRBJ1-2	many	TRBD1	CSARDGQGVSYGYTF	TGCAGTGCTAGAGACGGACAGGGCGTGAGCTATGGCTACACCTTC
TRBV20-1	TRBJ2-7	few	TRBD2	CSARSAGYEQYF	TGCAGTGCTAGATCAGCGGGGTACGAGCAGTACTTC
TRBV7-8	TRBJ2-7	many	TRBD2	CASSLEGSGNDEQYF	TGTGCCAGCAGCTTAGAGGGTAGCGGGAACGACGAGCAGTACTTC
TRBV20-1	TRBJ1-6	many	NA	CSAKGAANSPLHF	TGCAGTGCTAAAGGCGCGGCTAATTCACCCCTCCACTTT
TRBV5-6	TRBJ2-3	many	NA	CASSLTGSLSAQYF	TGTGCCAGCAGCCTGACAGGTTCCCTCTCGGCGCAGTATTTT
TRBV5-1	TRBJ2-3	many	TRBD2	CASRQGTYGRDTQYF	TGCGCCAGCAGACAAGGCACATACGGGAGGGATACGCAGTATTTT
TRBV28	TRBJ2-7	many	TRBD2	CASRSTSGRAGSYYEQYF	TGTGCCAGCCGGTCTACGAGCGGGAGGGCCGGTTCCTACTACGAGCAGTACTTC
TRBV5-1	TRBJ2-7	many	NA	CASSYGGSSLYEQYF	TGCGCCAGCAGCTACGGAGGGAGTAGTCTTTACGAGCAGTACTTC
TRBV5-1	TRBJ2-3	many	NA	CASSFGTLPTDTQYF	TGCGCCAGCAGCTTCGGGACTCTGCCCACAGATACGCAGTATTTT
TRBV5-1	TRBJ2-7	many	NA	CASSPGHQIGYEQYF	TGCGCCAGCAGCCCGGGACACCAAATTGGATACGAGCAGTACTTC
TRBV2	TRBJ2-5	many	NA	CASSDLGAKGLGETQYF	TGTGCCAGCAGTGATCTCGGAGCAAAGGGACTGGGGGAGACCCAGTACTTC
TRBV15	TRBJ1-1	many	NA	CATSRDQGGTEAFF	TGTGCCACCAGCAGAGATCAGGGCGGCACTGAAGCTTTCTTT
TRBV7-3	TRBJ2-3	few	TRBD2	CASSISGGTDTQYF	TGTGCCAGCAGCATTAGCGGGGGAACAGATACGCAGTATTTT
TRBV12-3/TRBV12-4	TRBJ2-5	NA	TRBD1	CASSLATGQGAETQYF	TGTGCCAGCAGTTTAGCGACGGGACAGGGGGCAGAGACCCAGTACTTC
TRBV27	TRBJ1-1	few	TRBD1	CASSPRTGPSTEAFF	TGTGCCAGCAGTCCCCGGACAGGGCCCTCCACTGAAGCTTTCTTT
TRBV9	TRBJ2-7	few	TRBD2	CASSELAGSNEQYF	TGTGCCAGCAGCGAGCTAGCGGGAAGCAACGAGCAGTACTTC
TRBV10-3	TRBJ2-3	many	TRBD2	CAIASGRGGLSDTQYF	TGTGCCATCGCCTCAGGGCGGGGGGGCCTCTCAGATACGCAGTATTTT
TRBV18	TRBJ1-5	many	NA	CASSPPNSPTAFSNQPQHF	TGTGCCAGCTCACCCCCGAACTCCCCGACAGCTTTTAGCAATCAGCCCCAGCATTTT
TRBV11-2	TRBJ2-3	many	NA	CASSPGQAFTDTQYF	TGTGCCAGCAGCCCGGGCCAGGCCTTCACAGATACGCAGTATTTT
TRBV5-6	TRBJ1-4	many	TRBD1	CASSFWDRVEKLFF	TGTGCCAGCAGCTTTTGGGACAGAGTTGAAAAACTGTTTTTT
TRBV28	TRBJ2-3	many	NA	CASSPGGSTDTQYF	TGTGCCAGCAGTCCAGGAGGAAGCACAGATACGCAGTATTTT
TRBV15	TRBJ2-7	many	TRBD2	CATSILAGEQYF	TGTGCCACCAGCATACTAGCGGGGGAGCAGTACTTC
TRBV20-1	TRBJ1-5	many	NA	CSVTGNSNQPQHF	TGCAGTGTTACAGGGAATAGCAATCAGCCCCAGCATTTT
TRBV25-1	TRBJ1-2	many	NA	CASSVGPIQPGGYTF	TGTGCCAGCAGTGTAGGTCCTATCCAGCCGGGGGGCTACACCTTC
TRBV20-1	TRBJ2-2	medium-sized	NA	CSASRGTGELFF	TGCAGTGCTTCAAGGGGCACCGGGGAGCTGTTTTTT
TRBV20-1	TRBJ1-6	NA	NA	CSARAPLGGGQSPLHF	TGCAGTGCTAGAGCCCCGCTGGGAGGGGGTCAATCACCCCTCCACTTT
TRBV18	TRBJ2-1	many	NA	CASSSTNEQFF	TGTGCCAGCTCATCTACGAATGAGCAGTTCTTC
TRBV20-1	TRBJ2-1	many	NA	CSARLGPKSPDEQFF	TGCAGTGCCCGATTAGGGCCAAAAAGCCCCGATGAGCAGTTCTTC
TRBV5-1	TRBJ2-7	NA	NA	CASSLGGTSYEQYF	TGCGCCAGCAGCTTGGGCGGGACCTCCTACGAGCAGTACTTC
TRBV24-1	TRBJ1-5	many	TRBD1	CATSDPRQGAEQPQHF	TGTGCCACCAGTGATCCGAGACAGGGGGCAGAGCAGCCCCAGCATTTT
TRBV6-6	TRBJ2-3	many	TRBD2	CASMRQGLATDTQYF	TGTGCCAGCATGCGCCAGGGACTAGCCACAGATACGCAGTATTTT
TRBV20-1	TRBJ1-5	many	NA	CSARTEYSNQPQHF	TGCAGTGCTAGGACAGAATATAGCAATCAGCCCCAGCATTTT
TRBV12-3/TRBV12-4	TRBJ2-3	many	TRBD2	CASSTERGGLDTQYF	TGTGCCAGCAGTACGGAGCGGGGGGGCCTGGATACGCAGTATTTT
TRBV3-1	TRBJ1-2	many	NA	CASSQDLRGNYGYTF	TGTGCCAGCAGCCAAGATCTTAGAGGGAACTATGGCTACACCTTC
TRBV12-3/TRBV12-4	TRBJ2-1	many	TRBD2	CASSSSGNEQFF	TGTGCCAGCAGCTCTAGCGGCAATGAGCAGTTCTTC
TRBV6-5	TRBJ2-2	few	NA	CASSPAGGPGTGELFF	TGTGCCAGCAGTCCCGCCGGGGGGCCGGGGACCGGGGAGCTGTTTTTT
TRBV7-3	TRBJ1-1	many	NA	CASSPGPSNTEAFF	TGTGCCAGCAGCCCTGGGCCTTCTAACACTGAAGCTTTCTTT
TRBV5-1	TRBJ2-1	few	NA	CASSTAGHPYNEQFF	TGCGCCAGCAGCACCGCGGGACATCCGTACAATGAGCAGTTCTTC
TRBV12-3/TRBV12-4	TRBJ1-3	many	NA	CASSLTRGHGNTIYF	TGTGCCAGCAGTCTTACCCGCGGACATGGAAACACCATATATTTT
TRBV20-1	TRBJ2-1	many	TRBD2	CSARDGTSGRVWNEQFF	TGCAGTGCTAGAGATGGTACTAGCGGGAGGGTTTGGAATGAGCAGTTCTTC
TRBV7-9	TRBJ1-4	NA	NA	CASSLGAGFEKLFF	TGTGCCAGCAGCTTAGGGGCGGGTTTCGAAAAACTGTTTTTT
TRBV5-6	TRBJ1-1	many	TRBD1	CASSWGTGWNTEAFF	TGTGCCAGCAGCTGGGGGACAGGGTGGAACACTGAAGCTTTCTTT
TRBV20-1	TRBJ1-2	few	TRBD1	CSAEGQAYGYTF	TGCAGTGCAGAAGGACAGGCCTATGGCTACACCTTC